This T cell receptor beta chain is from a study of blood T cell repertoires in COVID-19. Background on the study: Spain, Italy and the United States supplied samples that represented acute and convalescent COVID-19. The cDNA or gDNA used as material had been derived from T cells, B-cell-depleted T cells, or PBMCs.

The authors' processing: From reference gene primer amplification, estimates of nucleated cell counts were derived. The repertoire was sequenced with immunoSEQ multiplex PCR; TCRdb's copy has only in-frame clones and lacks some. V and J calls and clone size are given by that table; D and trimming were obtained from the DNA. The sample contains about 58,000 clones, roughly 86% of which appear only once. The CDR3 loop spans 12 amino acids. Trimming left V 5 bases short and J 1 base short, with 6 bases between. Germline V lookup: CDR1 MDHEN, CDR2 SYDVKM. This chain joins TRBV28 and TRBJ2-7; no reliable D call. Sequenced input: peripheral blood. The sequence derives from a human donor with active COVID-19. The donor label of this sample is uncertain. For the CDR3, the DNA is TGTGCCAGCAGTAGCAGGTCCTACGAGCAGTACTTC. Translating it yields CASSSRSYEQYF.